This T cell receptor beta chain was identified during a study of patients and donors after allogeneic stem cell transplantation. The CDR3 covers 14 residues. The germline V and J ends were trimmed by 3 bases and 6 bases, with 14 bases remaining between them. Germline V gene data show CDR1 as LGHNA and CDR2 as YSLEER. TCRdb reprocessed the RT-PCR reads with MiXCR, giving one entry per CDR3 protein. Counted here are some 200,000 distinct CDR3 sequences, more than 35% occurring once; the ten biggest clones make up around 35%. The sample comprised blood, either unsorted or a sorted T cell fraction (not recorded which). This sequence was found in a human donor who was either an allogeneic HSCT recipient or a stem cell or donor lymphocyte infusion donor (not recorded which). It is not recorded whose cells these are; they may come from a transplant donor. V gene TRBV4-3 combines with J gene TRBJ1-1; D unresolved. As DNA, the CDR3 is TGCGCCAGCAGCCATGTGGACGGTTTGTCTGAAGCTTTCTTT. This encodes CASSHVDGLSEAFF.